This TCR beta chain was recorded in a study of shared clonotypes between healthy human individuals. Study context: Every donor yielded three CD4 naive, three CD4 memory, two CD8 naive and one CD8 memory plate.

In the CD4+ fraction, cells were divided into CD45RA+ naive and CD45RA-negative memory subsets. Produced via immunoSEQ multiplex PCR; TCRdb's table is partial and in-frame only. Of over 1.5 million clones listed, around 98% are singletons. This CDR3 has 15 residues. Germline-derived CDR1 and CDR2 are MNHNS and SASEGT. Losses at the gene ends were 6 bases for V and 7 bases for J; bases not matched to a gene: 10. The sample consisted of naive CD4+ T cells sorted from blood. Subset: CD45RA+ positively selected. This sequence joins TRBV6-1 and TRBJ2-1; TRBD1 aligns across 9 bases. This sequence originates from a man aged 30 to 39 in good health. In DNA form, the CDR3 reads TGTGCCAGCAGCGCCAAGACAGGGGGGGGGAATGAGCAGTTCTTC. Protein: CASSAKTGGGNEQFF.